This T cell receptor (beta chain) stems from a study of blood T cells in healthy people across ages. Overall study results and limits: When set beside aged donors, long-lived donors presented more naive CD4+ cells and higher diversity.

Sample-barcoded 5' priming and a J-beta primer mix drove a second PCR of roughly 7 to 11 cycles. MiXCR, applied by TCRdb to the 5' RACE reads, yields one record per CDR3 protein. The table records roughly 700,000 distinct CDR3 sequences, 49% of them present only once. V lost 4 bases, J lost 15 bases, and 19 bases lay in between. The CDR3 spans 13 residues. Points on this clonotype: Its specificity is unknown.

The sample taken for sequencing was blood. The chain joins TRBV12-3 or TRBV12-4 to TRBJ2-1, with D tentatively TRBD1 or TRBD2 (5 bases each). The clonotype was recovered from a woman aged 55-69 years in good health. CDR3 nucleotide sequence: TGTGCCAGCAGTTCCCAGGGTCCCCTAGAGGGGTTCTTC. It yields the protein CASSSQGPLEGFF.